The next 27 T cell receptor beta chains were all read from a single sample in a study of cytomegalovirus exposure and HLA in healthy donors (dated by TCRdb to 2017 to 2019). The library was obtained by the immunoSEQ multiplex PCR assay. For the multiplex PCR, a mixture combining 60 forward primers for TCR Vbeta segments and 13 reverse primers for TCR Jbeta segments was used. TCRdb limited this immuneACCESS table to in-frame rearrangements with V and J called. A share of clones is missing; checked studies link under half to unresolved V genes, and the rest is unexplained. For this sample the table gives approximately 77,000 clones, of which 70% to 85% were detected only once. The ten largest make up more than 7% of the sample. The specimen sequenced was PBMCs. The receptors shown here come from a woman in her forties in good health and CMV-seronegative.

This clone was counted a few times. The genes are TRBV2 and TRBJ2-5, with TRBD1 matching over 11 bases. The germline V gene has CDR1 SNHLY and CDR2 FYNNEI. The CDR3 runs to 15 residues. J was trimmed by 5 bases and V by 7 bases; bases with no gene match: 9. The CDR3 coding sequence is TGTGCCAGCAACCCAGGGACAGGGGGTCTGGAGACCCAGTACTTC. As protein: CASNPGTGGLETQYF.

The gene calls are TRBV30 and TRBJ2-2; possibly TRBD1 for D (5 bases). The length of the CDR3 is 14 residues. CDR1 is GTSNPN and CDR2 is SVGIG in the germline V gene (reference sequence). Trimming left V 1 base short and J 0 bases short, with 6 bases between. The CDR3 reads CAWSGRANTGELFF. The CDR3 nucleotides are TGTGCCTGGAGTGGCAGGGCGAACACCGGGGAGCTGTTTTTT. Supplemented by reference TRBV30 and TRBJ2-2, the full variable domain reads SQTIHQWPATLVQPVGSPLSLECTVEGTSNPNLYWYRQAAGRGLQLLFYSVGIGQISSEVPQNLSASRPQDRQFILSSKKLLLSDSGFYLCAWSGRANTGELFFGEGSRLTVL.

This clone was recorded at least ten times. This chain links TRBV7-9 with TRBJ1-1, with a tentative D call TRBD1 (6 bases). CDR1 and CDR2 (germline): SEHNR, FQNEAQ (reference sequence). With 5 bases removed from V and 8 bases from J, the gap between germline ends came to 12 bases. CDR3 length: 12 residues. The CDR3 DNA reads TGTGCCAGCAGCCCTCCGGACAGAGAAGCTTTCTTT. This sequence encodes CASSPPDREAFF.

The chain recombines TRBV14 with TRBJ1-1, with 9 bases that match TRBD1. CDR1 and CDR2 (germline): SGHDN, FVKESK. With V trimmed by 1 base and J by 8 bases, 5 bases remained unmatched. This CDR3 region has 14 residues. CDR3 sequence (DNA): TGTGCCAGCAGCCAAGTAATCGGGACAGGGGAAGCTTTCTTT. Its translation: CASSQVIGTGEAFF.

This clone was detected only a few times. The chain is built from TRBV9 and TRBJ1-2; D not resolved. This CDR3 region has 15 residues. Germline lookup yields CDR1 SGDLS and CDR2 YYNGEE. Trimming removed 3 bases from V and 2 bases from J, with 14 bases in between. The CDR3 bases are TGTGCCAGCAGCGGTGGTCCAGGAAGAAACTATGGCTACACCTTC. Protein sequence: CASSGGPGRNYGYTF.

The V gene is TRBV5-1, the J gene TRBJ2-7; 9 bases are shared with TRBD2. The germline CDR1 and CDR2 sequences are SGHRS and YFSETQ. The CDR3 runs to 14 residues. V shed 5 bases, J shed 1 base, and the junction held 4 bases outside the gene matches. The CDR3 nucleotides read TGCGCCAGCAGGAGACTAGCGGATTCCTACGAGCAGTACTTC. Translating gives CASRRLADSYEQYF.

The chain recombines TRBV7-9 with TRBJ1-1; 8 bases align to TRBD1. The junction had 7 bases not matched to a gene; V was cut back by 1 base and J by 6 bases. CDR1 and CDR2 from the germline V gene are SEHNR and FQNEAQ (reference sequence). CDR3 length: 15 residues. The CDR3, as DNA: TGTGCCAGCAGCTTAGGGCCAGGGGGCTACGCTGAAGCTTTCTTT. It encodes CASSLGPGGYAEAFF. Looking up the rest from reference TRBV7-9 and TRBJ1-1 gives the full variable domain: DTGVSQNPRHKITKRGQNVTFRCDPISEHNRLYWYRQTLGQGPEFLTYFQNEAQLEKSRLLSDRFSAERPKGSFSTLEIQRTEQGDSAMYLCASSLGPGGYAEAFFGQGTRLTVV.

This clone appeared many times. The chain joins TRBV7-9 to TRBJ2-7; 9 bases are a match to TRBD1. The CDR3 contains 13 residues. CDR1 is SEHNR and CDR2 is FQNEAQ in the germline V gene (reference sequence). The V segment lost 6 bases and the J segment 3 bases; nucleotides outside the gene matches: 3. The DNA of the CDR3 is TGTGCCAGCAGTGGGGGACAGGGCTACGAGCAGTACTTC. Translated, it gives CASSGGQGYEQYF. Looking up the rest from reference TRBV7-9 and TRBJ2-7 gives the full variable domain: DTGVSQNPRHKITKRGQNVTFRCDPISEHNRLYWYRQTLGQGPEFLTYFQNEAQLEKSRLLSDRFSAERPKGSFSTLEIQRTEQGDSAMYLCASSGGQGYEQYFGPGTRLTVT.

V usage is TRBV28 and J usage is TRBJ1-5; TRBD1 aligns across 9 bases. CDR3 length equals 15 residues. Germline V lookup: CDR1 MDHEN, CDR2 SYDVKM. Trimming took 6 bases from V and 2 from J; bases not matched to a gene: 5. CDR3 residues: CASRPTGGRNQPQHF. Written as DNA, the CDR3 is TGTGCCAGCAGGCCGACAGGGGGGCGCAATCAGCCCCAGCATTTT.

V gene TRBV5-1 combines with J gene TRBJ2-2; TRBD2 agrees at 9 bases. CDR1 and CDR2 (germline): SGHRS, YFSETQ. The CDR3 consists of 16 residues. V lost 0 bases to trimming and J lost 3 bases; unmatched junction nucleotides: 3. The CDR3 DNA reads TGCGCCAGCAGCTTGGCCATAGCGGGGGACACCGGGGAGCTGTTTTTT. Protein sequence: CASSLAIAGDTGELFF.

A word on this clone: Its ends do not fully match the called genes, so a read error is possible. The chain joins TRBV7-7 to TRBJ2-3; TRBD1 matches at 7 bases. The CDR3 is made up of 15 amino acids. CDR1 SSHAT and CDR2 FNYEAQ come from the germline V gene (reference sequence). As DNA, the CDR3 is TGTGCTAGCAGCTACGGGACAGCTAGCACAGATACGCAGTATTTT. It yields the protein CASSYGTASTDTQYF.

The CDR3 spells CASSPPRGQGANTGELFF. The CDR3, as DNA: TGCGCCAGCAGCCCGCCCCGCGGGCAGGGGGCGAACACCGGGGAGCTGTTTTTT. V gene TRBV4-1 combines with J gene TRBJ2-2, with 7 bases aligning to TRBD1. CDR3 size: 18 residues. Germline-derived CDR1 and CDR2 are MGHRA and YSYEKL. V lost 4 bases and J lost 0; bases outside the gene matches: 11.

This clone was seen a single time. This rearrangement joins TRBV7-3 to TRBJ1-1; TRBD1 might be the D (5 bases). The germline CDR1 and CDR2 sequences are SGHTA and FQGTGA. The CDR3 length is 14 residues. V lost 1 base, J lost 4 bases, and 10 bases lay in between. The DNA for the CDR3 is TGTGCCAGCAGCTTAATAGGGGTTGGCACTGAAGCTTTCTTT. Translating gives CASSLIGVGTEAFF.

CDR3 amino acids: CASSPYRGLTYEQYF. The CDR3 nucleotides are TGTGCCAGCAGTCCGTACAGGGGTCTTACCTACGAGCAGTACTTC. The chain has TRBV28 and TRBJ2-7; 7 bases are shared with TRBD1. From germline, CDR1 is MDHEN and CDR2 SYDVKM. The CDR3 loop spans 15 amino acids. V trimming: 5 bases; J trimming: 2 bases; junction bases outside the gene matches: 9.

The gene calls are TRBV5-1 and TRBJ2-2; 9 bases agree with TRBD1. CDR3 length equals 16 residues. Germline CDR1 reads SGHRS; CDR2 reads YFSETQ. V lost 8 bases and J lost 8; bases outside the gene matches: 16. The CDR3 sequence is CASQLNADRGTGELFF. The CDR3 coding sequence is TGCGCCAGTCAACTGAATGCGGACAGGGGTACGGGGGAGCTGTTTTTT.

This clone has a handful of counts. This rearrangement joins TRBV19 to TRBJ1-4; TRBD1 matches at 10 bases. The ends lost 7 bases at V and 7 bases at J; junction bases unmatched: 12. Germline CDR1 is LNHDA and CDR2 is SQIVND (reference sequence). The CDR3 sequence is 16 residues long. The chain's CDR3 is CASNDRGRFTGEKLFF. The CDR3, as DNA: TGTGCCAGTAACGACAGGGGGCGGTTCACCGGTGAAAAACTGTTTTTT.

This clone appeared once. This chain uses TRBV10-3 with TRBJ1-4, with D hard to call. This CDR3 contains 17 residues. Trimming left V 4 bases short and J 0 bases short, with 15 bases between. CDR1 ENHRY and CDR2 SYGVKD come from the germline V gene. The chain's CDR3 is CAISGSKLSSTNEKLFF. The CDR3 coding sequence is TGTGCCATCAGTGGGTCGAAGCTGAGTTCAACTAATGAAAAACTGTTTTTT.

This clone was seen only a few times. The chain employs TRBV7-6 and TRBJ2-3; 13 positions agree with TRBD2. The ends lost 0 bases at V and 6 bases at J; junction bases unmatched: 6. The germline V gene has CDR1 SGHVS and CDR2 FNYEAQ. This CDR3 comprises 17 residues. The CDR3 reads CASSLAGLAGASDTQYF. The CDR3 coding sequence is TGTGCCAGCAGCTTAGCCGGACTAGCGGGGGCCTCTGATACGCAGTATTTT.

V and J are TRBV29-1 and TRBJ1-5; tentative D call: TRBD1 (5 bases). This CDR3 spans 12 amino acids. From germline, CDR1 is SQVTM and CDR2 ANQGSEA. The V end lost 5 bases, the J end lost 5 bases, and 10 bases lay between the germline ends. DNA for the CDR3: TGCAGCGTTAGGGGATTGGATCAGCCCCAGCATTTT. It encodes CSVRGLDQPQHF.

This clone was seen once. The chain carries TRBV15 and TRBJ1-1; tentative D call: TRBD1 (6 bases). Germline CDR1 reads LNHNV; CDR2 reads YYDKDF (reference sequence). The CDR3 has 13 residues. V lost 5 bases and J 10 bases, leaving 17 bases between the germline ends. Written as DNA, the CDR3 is TGTGCCACCAGCTCCACCGGGGGGCTTGGAGCTTTCTTT. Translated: CATSSTGGLGAFF.

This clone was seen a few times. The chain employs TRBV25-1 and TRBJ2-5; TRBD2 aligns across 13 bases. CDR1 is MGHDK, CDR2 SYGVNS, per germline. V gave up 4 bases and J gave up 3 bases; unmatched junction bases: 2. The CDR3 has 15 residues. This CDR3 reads CASSVGTSGKETQYF. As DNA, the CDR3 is TGTGCCAGCAGTGTCGGGACTAGCGGGAAAGAGACCCAGTACTTC.

The DNA for the CDR3 is TGTGCCTGGAGTGCAACGGGGGTCCAAGAGACCCAGTACTTC. It specifies CAWSATGVQETQYF. The chain is built from TRBV30 and TRBJ2-5; weak D call: TRBD2 (6 bases). The V end lost 1 base, the J end lost 1 base, and 10 bases lay between the germline ends. Germline assignment: CDR1 GTSNPN and CDR2 SVGIG (reference sequence). This CDR3 comprises 14 residues. Complete variable domain (other parts from reference TRBV30 and TRBJ2-5): SQTIHQWPATLVQPVGSPLSLECTVEGTSNPNLYWYRQAAGRGLQLLFYSVGIGQISSEVPQNLSASRPQDRQFILSSKKLLLSDSGFYLCAWSATGVQETQYFGPGTRLLVL.

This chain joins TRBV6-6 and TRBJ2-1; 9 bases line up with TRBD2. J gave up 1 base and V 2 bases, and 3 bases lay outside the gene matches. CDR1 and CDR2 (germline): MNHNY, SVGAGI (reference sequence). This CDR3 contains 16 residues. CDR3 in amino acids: CASSYRTSESYNEQFF. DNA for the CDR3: TGTGCCAGCAGTTACCGGACTAGCGAGTCCTACAATGAGCAGTTCTTC.

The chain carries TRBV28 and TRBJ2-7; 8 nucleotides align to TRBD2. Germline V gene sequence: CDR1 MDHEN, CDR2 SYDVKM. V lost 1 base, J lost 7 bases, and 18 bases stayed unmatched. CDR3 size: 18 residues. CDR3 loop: CASSLLSLAGSPPREQYF. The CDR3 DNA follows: TGTGCCAGCAGTTTATTATCCCTAGCGGGCTCTCCTCCTCGGGAGCAGTACTTC. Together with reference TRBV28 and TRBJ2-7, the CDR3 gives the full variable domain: DVKVTQSSRYLVKRTGEKVFLECVQDMDHENMFWYRQDPGLGLRLIYFSYDVKMKEKGDIPEGYSVSREKKERFSLILESASTNQTSMYLCASSLLSLAGSPPREQYFGPGTRLTVT.

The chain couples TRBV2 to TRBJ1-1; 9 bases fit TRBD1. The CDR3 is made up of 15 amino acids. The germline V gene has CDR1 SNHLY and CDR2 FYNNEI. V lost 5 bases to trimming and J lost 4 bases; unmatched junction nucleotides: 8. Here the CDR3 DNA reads TGTGCCAGCAGTACCACAGGGGGCGCAGGCACTGAAGCTTTCTTT. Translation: CASSTTGGAGTEAFF.

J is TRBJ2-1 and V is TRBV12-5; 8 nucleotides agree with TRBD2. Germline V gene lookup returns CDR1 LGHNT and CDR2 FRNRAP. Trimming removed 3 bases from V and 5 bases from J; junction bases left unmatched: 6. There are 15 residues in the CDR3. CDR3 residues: CASGLALAGNNEQFF. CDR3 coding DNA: TGTGCTAGTGGTTTAGCCCTAGCGGGCAACAATGAGCAGTTCTTC.

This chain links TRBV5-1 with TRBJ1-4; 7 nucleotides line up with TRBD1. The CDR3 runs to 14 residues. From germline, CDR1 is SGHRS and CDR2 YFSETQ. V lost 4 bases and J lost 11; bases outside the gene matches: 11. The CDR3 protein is CASSQGDKDGKLFF. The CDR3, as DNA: TGCGCCAGCAGCCAGGGGGATAAGGATGGGAAACTGTTTTTT.